One T cell receptor beta chain is described in this entry. Its matching antigen is unknown. These data belong to a study of T cell responses to AZD1222 COVID-19 vaccine. Study results and caveats: Across the whole spike, CD4 TCRs peaked at regions 160-218 and 743-854. Clonal diversity was possibly underestimated, and white British individuals and females predominated among donors. The repertoires were collected only after the peak T cell response.

The method was immunoSEQ multiplex PCR; TCRdb's version includes in-frame clones alone and lacks a portion of them. The sample records roughly 150,000 clones, approximately 92% being singletons. CDR3 length: 16 residues. After removal of 6 bases from V and 0 bases from J, the junction contained 3 bases not matched to a gene. The V gene's germline CDR1 is LGHDT and CDR2 YNNKEL (reference sequence). Sequenced material: peripheral blood, taken on day 0 of AZD1222 vaccination. The source is an adult in good health. The chain has TRBV3-1 (or the pseudogene TRBV3-2) and TRBJ2-5; 14 nucleotides agree with TRBD2. The CDR3 region is CASSRTSGGYQETQYF. Written as DNA, the CDR3 is TGTGCCAGCAGTAGGACTAGCGGGGGGTACCAAGAGACCCAGTACTTC.